Below are 25 T cell receptor beta chains sequenced from a single sample in a study of T-cell reconstitution after alpha-beta-depleted transplantation in children. Construction of the TCRbeta library involved unique molecular identifiers. Each CDR3 protein is one row after TCRdb ran MiXCR on the PCR reads. In the table there are 500,000 or so distinct CDR3 sequences, roughly 10% of which are singletons. The specimen was PBMCs, mostly from graft donor cells, collected 180 days after TCRalphabeta/CD19-depleted stem cell transplant. These receptors were taken from a female patient aged 2-10 years who had a stem cell transplant for aplastic anemia, so the T cells may come from the graft donor.

The chain employs TRBV7-9 and TRBJ1-1; D is unclear. The ends were cut back, 2 bases at V and 4 bases at J, with 14 bases in the middle. The CDR3 runs to 15 residues. The germline V gene has CDR1 SEHNR and CDR2 FQNEAQ (reference sequence). CDR3 DNA: TGTGCCAGCAGCTTAAGGCCTTTGTCGGCCACTGAAGCTTTCTTT. It yields the protein CASSLRPLSATEAFF.

This clonotype was observed a handful of times. The gene calls are TRBV14 and TRBJ2-5; the D is unclear. The CDR3 is 18 amino acids. Germline loops: CDR1 SGHDN, CDR2 FVKESK. Deletions cut 1 base from V and 5 bases from J, with 23 bases between. DNA of the CDR3: TGTGCCAGCAGCCAAGCCAACAAGCTCCCCCCCGACGGGGAGACCCAGTACTTC. It specifies CASSQANKLPPDGETQYF.

This clonotype was found many times. V and J are TRBV29-1 and TRBJ2-4; 9 bases fit TRBD1. The CDR3 has 14 residues. V trimming: 1 base; J trimming: 14 bases; junction bases outside the gene matches: 12. Per germline, CDR1 SQVTM and CDR2 ANQGSEA. CDR3 amino acids: CSVEGVTGGMREYF. CDR3 in DNA: TGCAGCGTTGAAGGAGTAACAGGGGGCATGAGAGAGTACTTC.

The sample holds many counts of this clonotype. J is TRBJ1-1 and V is TRBV7-2; D remains ambiguous. V was pared by 6 bases and J by 1 base, with 15 bases between. In germline, CDR1 is SGHTA, CDR2 FQGNSA. CDR3 length: 15 residues. This chain's CDR3 is CASSHRPGPNTEAFF. The DNA for the CDR3 is TGTGCCAGCAGTCACCGACCGGGCCCGAACACTGAAGCTTTCTTT.

J is TRBJ1-4 and V is TRBV7-8; tentative D call: TRBD1 (6 bases). V lost 2 bases to trimming and J lost 0 bases, with 10 bases between them. Per the germline V gene, CDR1 is SGHVS and CDR2 is FQNEAQ. CDR3 length: 16 residues. The CDR3 DNA reads TGTGCCAGCAGCTTATATCAGGGGTCAACTAATGAAAAACTGTTTTTT. Protein product: CASSLYQGSTNEKLFF.

This clonotype has only a few counts. The chain joins TRBV5-8 to TRBJ2-2; weak D call: TRBD2 (5 bases). This CDR3 has 13 amino acids. Germline CDR1 SGHTS, CDR2 YDEGEE. V lost 4 bases and J lost 9, with 13 bases in between. The CDR3 sequence is CASSHRGSRELFF. CDR3 DNA: TGTGCCAGCAGCCACCGCGGGTCGCGGGAGCTGTTTTTT.

The chain uses TRBV20-1 and TRBJ2-5; 7 bases map to TRBD2. The germline V gene encodes CDR1 DFQATT and CDR2 SNEGSKA (reference sequence). The trim removed 0 bases at V and 4 bases at J, leaving 8 bases unmatched. The CDR3 runs 15 residues. The CDR3 sequence: CSARDGGGRSETQYF. Here the CDR3 DNA reads TGCAGTGCTAGAGATGGGGGAGGGAGATCAGAGACCCAGTACTTC.

This clonotype was seen a handful of times. The CDR3 region has the DNA TGCGCCAGCAGCCCCAGGGCAGGGGGCGGGTACACCGGGGAGCTGTTTTTT. This encodes CASSPRAGGGYTGELFF. V gene TRBV4-3 combines with J gene TRBJ2-2; 8 bases fit TRBD1. Per the germline V gene, CDR1 is LGHNA and CDR2 is YSLEER. The CDR3 totals 17 residues. With V trimmed by 4 bases and J by 3 bases, 10 bases remained unmatched.

This clonotype has a handful of counts. This chain links TRBV4-3 with TRBJ2-5; the D gene is possibly TRBD1 (6 bases). The CDR3 runs to 16 residues. V was trimmed by 0 bases and J by 5 bases, leaving 16 bases between them. Germline lookup yields CDR1 LGHNA and CDR2 YSLEER. The CDR3 here is CASSQEEGVALETQYF. The CDR3 DNA reads TGCGCCAGCAGCCAAGAAGAGGGGGTAGCTCTGGAGACCCAGTACTTC.

This clonotype was observed at least ten times. The CDR3 sequence: CASSFSTSGDYEQYF. The CDR3 region has the DNA TGTGCCAGCAGTTTTTCGACTAGCGGGGACTACGAGCAGTACTTC. V is TRBV28 and J is TRBJ2-7, with 11 bases that match TRBD2. The CDR3 is 15 residues long. With 3 bases clipped from V and 3 bases from J, the junction kept 4 bases outside the gene matches. Germline V gene lookup returns CDR1 MDHEN and CDR2 SYDVKM.

This clonotype was seen more than once but under ten times. The chain links TRBV18 to TRBJ2-2; D could derive from TRBD1 or TRBD2 (5 bases each). CDR1 and CDR2 (germline): KGHSH, LQKENI. V was cut by 1 base and J by 7 bases, with 19 bases left in between. This CDR3 is 17 amino acids long. DNA of the CDR3: TGTGCCAGCTCACCACTGTACGGGACCGCTCGCGGCGGGGAGCTGTTTTTT. Its protein is CASSPLYGTARGGELFF.

The chain is built from TRBV4-2 and TRBJ2-2; TRBD2 is a possible D gene (5 bases). Trimming stripped 4 bases from V and 2 bases from J, with 17 bases between. The germline V gene encodes CDR1 LGHNA and CDR2 YNFKEQ. This CDR3 has 17 amino acids. CDR3 sequence: CASSPPLAGTNTGELFF. DNA for the CDR3: TGTGCCAGCAGCCCCCCCCTGGCGGGTACCAACACCGGGGAGCTGTTTTTT.

The rearrangement joins TRBV12-3 or TRBV12-4 to TRBJ2-2, with 7 bases lining up with TRBD1. This CDR3 has 15 amino acids. The V and J ends lost 6 bases and 6 bases, in that order; junction bases with no gene match: 10. The CDR3 spells CASSLGGASSGELFF. DNA for the CDR3: TGTGCCAGCAGCCTAGGGGGCGCAAGTTCCGGGGAGCTGTTTTTT.

This clonotype has only a few counts. The rearrangement joins TRBV7-6 to TRBJ2-2; tentatively, D is TRBD1 (5 bases). The germline V and J ends were trimmed by 1 base and 4 bases, with 10 bases remaining between them. Germline CDR1 and CDR2: SGHVS and FNYEAQ. CDR3 length: 15 residues. Here the CDR3 reads CASSLGAGSTGELFF. The CDR3 nucleotides are TGTGCCAGCAGCTTAGGGGCAGGGTCCACCGGGGAGCTGTTTTTT.

The V and J genes are TRBV3-1 and TRBJ2-2; tentative D call: TRBD1 (5 bases). The CDR3 consists of 17 residues. V lost 0 bases to trimming and J lost 1 base, with 12 bases between them. From germline, CDR1 is LGHDT and CDR2 YNNKEL (reference sequence). CDR3 residues: CASSQDRWGGNTGELFF. CDR3 nucleotides: TGTGCCAGCAGCCAAGATCGGTGGGGCGGGAACACCGGGGAGCTGTTTTTT.

This clonotype was seen a handful of times. The chain carries TRBV20-1 and TRBJ1-6; possibly TRBD1 for D (6 bases). Germline values: CDR1 DFQATT, CDR2 SNEGSKA (reference sequence). This CDR3 has 14 amino acids. V was shortened by 3 bases and J by 7 bases, with 13 bases between the two germline ends. The CDR3 DNA reads as TGCAGTGCTAGTCGTGCAGGGGTCAATTCACCCCTCCACTTT. It encodes CSASRAGVNSPLHF.

This clonotype came up a few times. CDR3 coding DNA: TGTGCCAGCAGTGAATTAGGAGGGGGCACTGAAGCTTTCTTT. It codes for CASSELGGGTEAFF. The V gene is TRBV25-1, the J gene TRBJ1-1; tentatively, D is TRBD1 (6 bases). CDR1 is MGHDK, CDR2 SYGVNS, per germline. Trimming removed 1 base at V and 4 bases at J, with 10 bases between. The CDR3 sequence is 14 residues long.

V gene TRBV5-1 combines with J gene TRBJ2-3, with a weak D call TRBD1 (5 bases). CDR3 length: 15 residues. V lost 1 base and J lost 2, with 11 bases in between. The V gene's germline CDR1 is SGHRS and CDR2 YFSETQ. CDR3 in DNA: TGCGCCAGCAGCTTGTTTGTGGACAACACAGATACGCAGTATTTT. Its translation: CASSLFVDNTDTQYF.

This clonotype was observed a handful of times. The chain uses TRBV10-3 and TRBJ2-5; 7 bases are a match to TRBD1. V lost 6 bases and J lost 2; bases outside the gene matches: 6. This CDR3 has 14 amino acids. Germline-derived CDR1 and CDR2 are ENHRY and SYGVKD. CDR3: CAIRGTAPQETQYF. The CDR3 nucleotides are TGTGCCATCAGGGGGACAGCCCCTCAAGAGACCCAGTACTTC.

The table lists this clonotype with a few counts. The chain couples TRBV4-3 to TRBJ2-1; D is tentatively TRBD1 or TRBD2 (5 bases each). V was shortened by 0 bases and J by 2 bases, with 17 bases between the two germline ends. CDR3 size: 18 residues. CDR1 and CDR2 (germline): LGHNA, YSLEER. The CDR3 sequence is CASSQDLLGRAAYNEQFF. Here the CDR3 DNA reads TGCGCCAGCAGCCAAGATCTCCTGGGGCGGGCCGCCTACAATGAGCAGTTCTTC.

This clonotype has a count of ten or more. The rearrangement joins TRBV15 to TRBJ2-7; 8 nucleotides align to TRBD1. CDR3 size: 15 residues. Per germline, CDR1 LNHNV and CDR2 YYDKDF (reference sequence). V was pared by 2 bases and J by 1 base, with 4 bases of the junction left unmatched. The CDR3 region is CATSRSTGGSYEQYF. For the CDR3, the DNA is TGTGCCACCAGCAGATCCACAGGGGGGTCCTACGAGCAGTACTTC.

This clonotype showed up just a few times. The rearrangement joins TRBV27 to TRBJ2-7; D possibly corresponds to TRBD2 (5 bases). The V and J ends lost 4 bases and 3 bases respectively, with 16 bases between them. The CDR3 extends over 15 amino acids. Germline V gives CDR1 MNHEY, CDR2 SMNVEV (reference sequence). The CDR3 nucleotides read TGTGCCAGCAGTTCACGGGATATAGGAAACTACGAGCAGTACTTC. Encoded protein: CASSSRDIGNYEQYF.

This sequence joins TRBV11-2 and TRBJ1-5, with 8 bases that match TRBD1. Losses at the gene ends were 0 bases for V and 4 bases for J; bases not matched to a gene: 8. Germline CDR1 and CDR2: SGHAT and FQNNGV. CDR3 length: 17 amino acids. DNA of the CDR3: TGTGCCAGCAGCTTAGAGTCAGGGGGCATTGGGAATCAGCCCCAGCATTTT. Protein: CASSLESGGIGNQPQHF. The full variable domain, its missing parts supplied by reference TRBV11-2 and TRBJ1-5, is EAGVAQSPRYKIIEKRQSVAFWCNPISGHATLYWYQQILGQGPKLLIQFQNNGVVDDSQLPKDRFSAERLKGVDSTLKIQPAKLEDSAVYLCASSLESGGIGNQPQHFGDGTRLSIL.

At least ten counts were recorded for this clonotype. The J gene is TRBJ2-5, the V gene TRBV27, with 7 bases fitting TRBD2. The CDR3 extends over 15 amino acids. CDR1 is MNHEY and CDR2 is SMNVEV in the germline V gene (reference sequence). V gave up 8 bases and J gave up 4 bases; unmatched junction bases: 13. This CDR3 reads CASRGMTSPPETQYF. The CDR3 region has the DNA TGTGCCAGCCGGGGCATGACTAGCCCTCCAGAGACCCAGTACTTC.

This clonotype was observed a few times. V usage is TRBV24-1 and J usage is TRBJ2-1; 14 positions agree with TRBD2. The CDR3 sequence is 14 residues long. The V gene end was trimmed by 7 bases and the J gene end by 9 bases; junction bases not matched to a gene: 4. Germline CDR1 reads KGHDR; CDR2 reads SFDVKD. The CDR3: CATRTSGRGGEQFF. CDR3 nucleotides: TGTGCCACCAGGACTAGCGGGAGGGGGGGTGAGCAGTTCTTC.